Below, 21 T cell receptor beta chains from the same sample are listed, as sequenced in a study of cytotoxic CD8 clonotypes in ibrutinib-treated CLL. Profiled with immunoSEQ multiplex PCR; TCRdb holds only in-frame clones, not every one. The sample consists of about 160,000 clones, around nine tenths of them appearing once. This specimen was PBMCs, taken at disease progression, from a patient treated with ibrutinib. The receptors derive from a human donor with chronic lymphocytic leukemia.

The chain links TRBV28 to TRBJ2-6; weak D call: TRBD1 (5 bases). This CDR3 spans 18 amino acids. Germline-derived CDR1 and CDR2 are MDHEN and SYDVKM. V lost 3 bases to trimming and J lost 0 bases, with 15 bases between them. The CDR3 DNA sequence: TGTGCCAGCAGTTTTCTCTACAGGCGGCCCTCTGGGGCCAACGTCCTGACTTTC. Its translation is CASSFLYRRPSGANVLTF.

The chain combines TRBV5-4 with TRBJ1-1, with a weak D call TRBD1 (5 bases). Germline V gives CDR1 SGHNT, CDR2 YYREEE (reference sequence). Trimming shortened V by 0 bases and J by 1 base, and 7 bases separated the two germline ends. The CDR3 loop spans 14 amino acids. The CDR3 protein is CASSLDQGNTEAFF. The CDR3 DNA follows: TGTGCCAGCAGCTTGGATCAGGGGAACACTGAAGCTTTCTTT.

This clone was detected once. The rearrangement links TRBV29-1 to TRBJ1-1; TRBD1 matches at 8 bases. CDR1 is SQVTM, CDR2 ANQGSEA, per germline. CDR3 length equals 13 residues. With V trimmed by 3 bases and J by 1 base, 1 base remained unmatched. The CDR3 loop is CSVEGTGNTEAFF. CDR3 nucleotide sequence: TGCAGCGTTGAGGGGACAGGGAACACTGAAGCTTTCTTT.

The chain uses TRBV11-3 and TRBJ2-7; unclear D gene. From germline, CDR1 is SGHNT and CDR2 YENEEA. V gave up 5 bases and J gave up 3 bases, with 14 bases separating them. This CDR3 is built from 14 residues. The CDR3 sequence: CASSPPVLDYEQYF. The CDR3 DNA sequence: TGTGCCAGCAGCCCCCCAGTTTTGGACTACGAGCAGTACTTC.

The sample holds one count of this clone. As DNA, the CDR3 is TGTGCCAGTAGTATTGGACAGGGTTTCGCTCAGCCCCAGCATTTT. Amino acid sequence: CASSIGQGFAQPQHF. The chain carries TRBV19 and TRBJ1-5; 8 nucleotides line up with TRBD1. This CDR3 comprises 15 residues. Germline V lookup: CDR1 LNHDA, CDR2 SQIVND (reference sequence). V lost 3 bases, J lost 6 bases, and 7 bases stayed unmatched.

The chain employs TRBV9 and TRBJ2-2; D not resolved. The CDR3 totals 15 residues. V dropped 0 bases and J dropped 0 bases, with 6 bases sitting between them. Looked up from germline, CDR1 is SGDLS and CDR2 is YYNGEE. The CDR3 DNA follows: TGTGCCAGCAGCGTAGGGGTAACGAACACCGGGGAGCTGTTTTTT. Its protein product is CASSVGVTNTGELFF.

The CDR3, as DNA: TGTGCCAGCAGCTTACGTCGGGGGGCGCACCTGGATACGCAGTATTTT. Its translation: CASSLRRGAHLDTQYF. This chain connects TRBV13 to TRBJ2-3, with a tentative D call TRBD2 (7 bases). Germline values: CDR1 PRHDT, CDR2 FYEKMQ (reference sequence). This CDR3 comprises 16 residues. V was cut by 2 bases and J by 6 bases, with 18 bases left in between.

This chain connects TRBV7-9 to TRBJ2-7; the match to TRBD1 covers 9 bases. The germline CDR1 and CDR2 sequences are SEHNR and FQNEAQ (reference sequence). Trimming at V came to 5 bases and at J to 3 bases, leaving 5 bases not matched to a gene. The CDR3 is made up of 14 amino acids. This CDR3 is CASSARQGDYEQYF. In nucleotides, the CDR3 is TGTGCCAGCAGCGCAAGACAGGGGGACTACGAGCAGTACTTC.

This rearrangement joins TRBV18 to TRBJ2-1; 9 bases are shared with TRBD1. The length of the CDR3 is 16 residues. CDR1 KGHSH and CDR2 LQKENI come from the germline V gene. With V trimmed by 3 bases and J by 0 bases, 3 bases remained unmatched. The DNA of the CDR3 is TGTGCCAGCTCACCGGACAGGGGACCCTCCTACAATGAGCAGTTCTTC. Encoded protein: CASSPDRGPSYNEQFF.

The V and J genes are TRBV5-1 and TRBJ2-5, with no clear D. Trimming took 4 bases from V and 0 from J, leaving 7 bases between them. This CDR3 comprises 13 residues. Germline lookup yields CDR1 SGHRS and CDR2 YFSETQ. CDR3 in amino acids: CASSKNNQETQYF. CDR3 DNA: TGCGCCAGCAGCAAAAACAACCAAGAGACCCAGTACTTC. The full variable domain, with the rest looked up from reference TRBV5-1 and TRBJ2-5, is KAGVTQTPRYLIKTRGQQVTLSCSPISGHRSVSWYQQTPGQGLQFLFEYFSETQRNKGNFPGRFSGRQFSNSRSEMNVSTLELGDSALYLCASSKNNQETQYFGPGTRLLVL.

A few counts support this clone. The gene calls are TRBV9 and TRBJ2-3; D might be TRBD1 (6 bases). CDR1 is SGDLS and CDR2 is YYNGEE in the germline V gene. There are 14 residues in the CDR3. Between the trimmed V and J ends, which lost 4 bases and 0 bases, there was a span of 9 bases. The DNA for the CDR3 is TGTGCCAGCAGCCAGGACAGAAGCACAGATACGCAGTATTTT. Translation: CASSQDRSTDTQYF.

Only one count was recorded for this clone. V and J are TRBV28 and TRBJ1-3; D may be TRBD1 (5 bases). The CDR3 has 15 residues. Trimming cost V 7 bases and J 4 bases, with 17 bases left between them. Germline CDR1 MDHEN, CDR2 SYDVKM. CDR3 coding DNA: TGTGCCAGCATCCGGGACTCGATCGTGGGAAACACCATATATTTT. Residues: CASIRDSIVGNTIYF. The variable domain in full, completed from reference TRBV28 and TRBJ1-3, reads DVKVTQSSRYLVKRTGEKVFLECVQDMDHENMFWYRQDPGLGLRLIYFSYDVKMKEKGDIPEGYSVSREKKERFSLILESASTNQTSMYLCASIRDSIVGNTIYFGEGSWLTVV.

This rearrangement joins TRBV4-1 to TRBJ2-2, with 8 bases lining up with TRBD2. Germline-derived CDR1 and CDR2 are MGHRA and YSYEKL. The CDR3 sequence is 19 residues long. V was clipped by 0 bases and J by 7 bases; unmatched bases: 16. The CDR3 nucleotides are TGCGCCAGCAGCCAAGAGGAGCCGGGACTAGTTTATCAAAACGGGGAGCTGTTTTTT. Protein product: CASSQEEPGLVYQNGELFF.

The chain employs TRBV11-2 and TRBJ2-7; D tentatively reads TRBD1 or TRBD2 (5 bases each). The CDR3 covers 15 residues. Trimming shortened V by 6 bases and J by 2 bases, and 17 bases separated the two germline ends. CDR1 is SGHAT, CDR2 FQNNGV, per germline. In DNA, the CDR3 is TGTGCCAGCAGGTCCCCGGGACGGAACACCTACGAGCAGTACTTC. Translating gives CASRSPGRNTYEQYF.

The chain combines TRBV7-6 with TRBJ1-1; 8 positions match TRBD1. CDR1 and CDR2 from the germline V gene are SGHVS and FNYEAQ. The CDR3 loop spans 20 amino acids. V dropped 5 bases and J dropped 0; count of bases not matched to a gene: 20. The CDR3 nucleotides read TGTGCCAGCAGCCTAGTGAAAGGACAGGGTACAATCGGGATGAACACTGAAGCTTTCTTT. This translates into CASSLVKGQGTIGMNTEAFF.

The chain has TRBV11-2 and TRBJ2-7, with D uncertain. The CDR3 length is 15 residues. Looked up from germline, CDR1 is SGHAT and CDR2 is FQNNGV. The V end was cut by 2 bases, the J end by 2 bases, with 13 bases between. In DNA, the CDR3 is TGTGCCAGCAGCTTACACCCGCCGCCCCCCTACGAGCAGTACTTC. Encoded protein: CASSLHPPPPYEQYF.

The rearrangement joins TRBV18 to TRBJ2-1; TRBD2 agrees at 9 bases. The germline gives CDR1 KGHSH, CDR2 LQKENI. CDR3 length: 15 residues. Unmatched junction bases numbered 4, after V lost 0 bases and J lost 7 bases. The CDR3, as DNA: TGTGCCAGCTCACCACCGACCCTAGCGGGGAATGAGCAGTTCTTC. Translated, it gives CASSPPTLAGNEQFF.

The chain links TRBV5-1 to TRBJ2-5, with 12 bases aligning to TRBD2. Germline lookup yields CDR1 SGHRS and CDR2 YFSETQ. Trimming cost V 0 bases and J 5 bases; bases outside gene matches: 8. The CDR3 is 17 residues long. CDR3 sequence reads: CASSLDRLAGVGETQYF. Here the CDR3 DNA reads TGCGCCAGCAGCTTGGATAGACTAGCGGGAGTCGGGGAGACCCAGTACTTC.

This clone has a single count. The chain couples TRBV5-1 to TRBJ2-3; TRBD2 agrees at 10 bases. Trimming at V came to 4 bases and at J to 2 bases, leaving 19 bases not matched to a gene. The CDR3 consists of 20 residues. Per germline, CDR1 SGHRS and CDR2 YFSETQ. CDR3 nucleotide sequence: TGCGCCAGCAGCGGGGGAGGGCTAGCGGGAGTCAACGTCCTCACAGATACGCAGTATTTT. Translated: CASSGGGLAGVNVLTDTQYF. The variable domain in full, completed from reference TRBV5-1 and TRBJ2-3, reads KAGVTQTPRYLIKTRGQQVTLSCSPISGHRSVSWYQQTPGQGLQFLFEYFSETQRNKGNFPGRFSGRQFSNSRSEMNVSTLELGDSALYLCASSGGGLAGVNVLTDTQYFGPGTRLTVL.

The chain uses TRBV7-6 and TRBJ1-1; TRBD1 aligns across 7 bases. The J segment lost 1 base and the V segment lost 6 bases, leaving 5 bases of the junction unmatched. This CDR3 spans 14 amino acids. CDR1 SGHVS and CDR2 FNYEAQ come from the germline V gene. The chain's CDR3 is CASSSDRTNTEAFF. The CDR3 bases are TGTGCCAGCAGTTCGGACAGGACGAACACTGAAGCTTTCTTT.

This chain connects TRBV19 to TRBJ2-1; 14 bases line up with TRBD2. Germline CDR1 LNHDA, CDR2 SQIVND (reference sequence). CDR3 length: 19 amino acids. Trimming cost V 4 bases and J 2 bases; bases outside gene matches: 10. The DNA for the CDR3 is TGTGCCAGTAGTACGCCGGGACTAGCGGGAGTTCAGACCTACAATGAGCAGTTCTTC. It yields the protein CASSTPGLAGVQTYNEQFF.